This T cell receptor beta chain was found in a study of blood T cell repertoires in COVID-19. Profiling relied on immunoSEQ multiplex PCR, and the TCRdb table lists in-frame clones only, not all of them. Of about 54,000 clones listed, less than 90% were seen once; the top ten hold about 1.8%. The V and J ends lost 8 bases and 0 bases respectively, with 8 bases between them. This CDR3 spans 14 amino acids. The germline gives CDR1 KGHSH, CDR2 LQKENI. The chain employs TRBV18 and TRBJ1-6, with unresolved D. The receptor comes from a woman in her sixties or seventies with acute or convalescent COVID-19. Material for sequencing was peripheral blood. Written as DNA, the CDR3 is TGTGCCAGCCGCCTAGGCTCCTATAATTCACCCCTCCACTTT. Amino acid sequence: CASRLGSYNSPLHF. Filled out from reference TRBV18 and TRBJ1-6, the complete variable domain reads NAGVMQNPRHLVRRRGQEARLRCSPMKGHSHVYWYRQLPEEGLKFMVYLQKENIIDESGMPKERFSAEFPKEGPSILRIQQVVRGDSAAYFCASRLGSYNSPLHFGNGTRLTVT.